This T cell receptor (beta chain) was profiled in a study of cytomegalovirus exposure and HLA in healthy donors (dated by TCRdb to 2017 to 2019). Study-level background: An earlier analysis of 587 of the donors reported 250 to 350 Gb of sequence data and 117 million unique TCR beta sequences obtained from about 180 million T cells. An early release covering 550 to 700 HLA-typed donors comprised around 300 gigabases of sequencing data and around 86 million unique TCR sequences. Of the 398 genotyped donors, 75% to 85% were placed in the genetic ancestry cluster associated with self-reported Caucasian donors. The study aimed to test whether signatures of past pathogen exposure could be identified by cataloging public T cell receptors. The study profiled the T cell repertoires of hundreds of subjects by immunosequencing and related them to cytomegalovirus serostatus. Along with the approximately 700-subject first cohort, a separate validation cohort of around 110 different subjects was used. The study combined high-throughput TCR immunosequencing, statistical association of individual TCRs with disease status, and machine learning to predict cytomegalovirus infection status. In a later analysis, previously published TCR beta repertoires from 670 or so donors were re-analyzed and high-resolution HLA genotyping was added so that TCR occurrence patterns could be studied. Rather than drawing on any new phenotypic data, the later analysis identified candidate immune exposures from TCR beta sequences and the way those sequences occurred across donors. To decide whether each TCR beta V gene segment behaved as functional or pseudogenic, an earlier analysis of some 600 of the donors relied on high-throughput TCR beta sequencing. Alongside the repertoire data, information on donor age, sex, ethnicity and CMV serostatus was compiled. In a later genetic analysis, genome-wide SNP genotypes for about 65% of the roughly 700 donors were used, and that subset was treated as a discovery cohort. All discovery cohort repertoires had been generated using a single sequencing platform. Both class I and class II loci were covered by HLA typing, at four-digit resolution. The number of donors typed differed by locus, with 629-630 for A, B, C, DRB1 and DQB1, roughly 520 for DQA1, some 570 for DPA1, and 472 for DPB1. Five DR-DQ haplotypes were treated as single units for association and clustering because of strong linkage in the cohort. On average, roughly 200,000 unique TCR beta nucleotide sequences were sequenced per donor among a few hundred genotyped donors of the cohort, with 15% to 20% of those sequences being non-productive. The paper as a whole reports these results and caveats: Some IMGT-functional V segments, including TRBV6-2 and TRBV6-3, could not be told apart with the 87-base-pair reads, so those segments were excluded. When HLA alleles, especially DR and DQ, strongly co-occurred, TCR associations were difficult to assign to individual alleles. Because counts were too low, around 17 rarely observed V segments, including chromosome 9 orphons, were left out of the earlier analysis of several hundred of the donors. Because HLA typing was unavailable for some donors at each locus, only the typed subset was used in association tests. Immune exposure information for the cohort was limited to CMV serostatus. The sequencing pipeline was judged likely to have produced a cluster of highly shared sequence variants as a technical artifact. Most TCR sequences were observed very rarely across donors, whereas some public TCRs were present in many individuals. Specific HLA alleles were associated with 16,951 TCR beta sequences at a false discovery rate of 0.05 in a later analysis. A further reported finding was that TCR beta sequences accurately predicted the HLA-A and HLA-B alleles for most subjects in the first cohort. This cohort had only TCR beta chains sequenced, and the lack of alpha or paired-chain data limited which features could be detected. According to the authors, the approach could potentially be generalized to other disease states and immunological phenotypes. The classifier was reported to diagnose cytomegalovirus status with high specificity and sensitivity in both the original cohort and the validation cohort. Several of the top co-occurrence clusters appeared to be linked to parvovirus B19, influenza, CMV and Epstein-Barr virus, according to a later analysis. According to a later analysis, most CMV-associated TCR beta chains appeared to be HLA-restricted, and the HLA associations seemed to be driven largely by CMV exposure. In vitro tests confirmed that three of the cytomegalovirus-associated TCR beta chains recognize cytomegalovirus antigens. A later analysis found that HLA-associated TCR beta chains were more clonally expanded and had lower generation probabilities than equally common non-associated chains. In an earlier analysis of approximately 590 of the donors, most TCR beta V segments were observed in productive rearrangements about 87% or about 30% of the time, broadly matching IMGT annotations. A later analysis found that TCR association rates varied across HLA loci, with DRB1 alleles showing the most associated TCRs and HLA-C alleles the fewest. Compared with the roughly 600-donor mean, donors in an Asian-associated ancestry cluster had fewer N-insertions in productive TCRs, according to a later genetic analysis. Correlated functional status among segregating V segments might reflect linkage disequilibrium, but an unknown experimental factor could not be ruled out. Presence/absence analyses assumed roughly uniform sequencing depth across donors, an assumption that may not hold. In a later genetic analysis, a missense DCLRE1C variant was associated with V-gene and J-gene trimming of TCR beta chains, and the association was replicated in an independent cohort. The study listed 150 to 200 TCR beta chains as associated with cytomegalovirus.

This clone was counted between two and nine times. It lacks a known antigen. No qualities accompany the bases; no much larger clone lies one base away. Libraries were built with the immunoSEQ multiplex PCR assay. For the multiplex PCR, a mixture combining 60 forward primers for TCR Vbeta segments and 13 reverse primers for TCR Jbeta segments was used. The CDR3 region of rearranged TCR beta genes was amplified from genomic DNA with a multiplex PCR assay. On the Illumina HiSeq System, the amplified TCR beta libraries were sequenced as 87-base-pair reads. In the original analysis: A later analysis tallied 70 million to 100 million unique TCR beta chains across the roughly 610 repertoires, and around 12 million of those chains were shared by two or more donors. Raw reads were error-corrected and collapsed into unique sequences with a nearest-neighbor algorithm that merged closely related sequences to remove PCR and sequencing errors. CDR3 sequences were aligned to IMGT reference sequences to assign V, D and J gene segments. For a sequence to be retained, at least a six-nucleotide match to both a V gene segment and a J gene segment was required. Rearrangements were classified as productive when the CDR3 lacked stop codons and remained in frame with V and J, and all other rearrangements were classified as non-productive. Following IMGT convention, CDR3 was defined as the stretch from the second conserved V-encoded cysteine up to the conserved J-encoded phenylalanine. The earlier analysis of more than 450 of the donors excluded sequences that lacked an unambiguous match to a single V gene segment. In an earlier analysis of approximately 560 of the donors, a V segment was called functional when productive rearrangements were above 56.7%, and segregating when the standard deviation between donors exceeded 5%. To diagnose cytomegalovirus status from the catalog of TCR beta chain sequences, a statistical classification framework was built. A later analysis assigned V and J genes by comparing TCR nucleotide sequences with IMGT/GENE-DB human TR gene sequences. A later analysis assigned CDR3 sequences and most-parsimonious VDJ recombination scenarios with the TCRdist pipeline. In a later analysis, each TCR beta chain was defined by its CDR3 amino acid sequence together with its V-gene family, and reads lacking a unique V-gene family were excluded. To address suspected cross-contamination and a sequencing artifact, a later analysis removed 592 highly shared, low-generation-probability nucleotide sequences. For each public chain, a later analysis derived a clonal expansion index from normalized ranks of inferred template counts within each repertoire. In a later analysis, generation probabilities were computed using a VDJ recombination model fitted to out-of-frame rearrangements, and the results were checked against IGoR. In a later analysis, TCR-TCR, TCR-HLA and TCR-CMV co-occurrence was scored with hypergeometric tests, and a repertoire-size bias correction was applied to TCR pairs. False discovery rates were estimated in a later analysis by permuting HLA or CMV assignments 20 times. In a later analysis, co-occurring TCRs were grouped using DBSCAN, with TCRdist sequence similarity added in when clustering inside HLA-allele-positive subsets. Repertoires with fewer than 30,000 or more than 120,000 public chains were left out of co-occurrence clustering, as were four to six repertoires with anomalous nucleotide sharing. As stored in TCRdb, this immuneACCESS dataset retains in-frame rearrangements with V and J assigned. A fraction of the clones does not appear; measured against another copy, unresolved V genes explain less than half of the discrepancy, and the remainder lacks a known reason. V and J calls and clone size are copied from that table; D and trimming were computed from the DNA. The sample contains around 70,000 clones, just under 75% of them found a single time. The ten most abundant clones make up 11% of the sample.

Taken from the germline V gene (reference sequence), the CDR1 and CDR2 loops are SEHNR and FQNEAQ. The germline ends are 13 bases apart after V is trimmed by 8 bases and J by 5 bases. The CDR3 numbers 13 residues from cysteine through phenylalanine. Kept here is only the CDR3 DNA, which spans 39 bases and is read in frame from base 1. In total, about 650 healthy bone marrow donors made up the cohort. At the time of sampling, all cohort members were nominally healthy, though unrecorded immune exposures were likely present. CMV serostatus was positive for roughly 290 and negative for about 50% of the roughly 700 cohort members, and was not recorded for this donor. A peripheral blood sample was provided by each donor, and peripheral blood mononuclear cells were used for TCR beta sequencing. The Qiagen DNeasy Blood Extraction Kit was used to extract genomic DNA from the blood cell samples.

Material: PBMCs. The chain joins TRBV7-9 to TRBJ2-1; 5 matching bases give a weak D call of TRBD2. The receptor was isolated from a human donor in good health. The CDR3 region: CASSDSLNNEQFF. The sequence in DNA is TGTGCCAGCTCGGACTCGTTAAACAATGAGCAGTTCTTC. The full variable domain, completed from the reference TRBV7-9 and TRBJ2-1 proteins outside the CDR3, reads DTGVSQNPRHKITKRGQNVTFRCDPISEHNRLYWYRQTLGQGPEFLTYFQNEAQLEKSRLLSDRFSAERPKGSFSTLEIQRTEQGDSAMYLCASSDSLNNEQFFGPGTRLTVL.